This T cell receptor beta chain was sequenced during a study of T cell responses to AZD1222 COVID-19 vaccine. The method was immunoSEQ multiplex PCR; TCRdb's version includes in-frame clones alone and lacks a portion of them. The table has 120,000 to 150,000 clones, roughly 90% seen once. Germline values: CDR1 SGHDT, CDR2 YYEEEE. V gave up 0 bases and J gave up 7 bases, with 14 bases separating them. This CDR3 is built from 14 residues. The sequences come from peripheral blood, collected on day 0 of AZD1222 vaccination. The receptor's source is an adult in good health. V and J are TRBV5-6 and TRBJ2-7, with unresolved D. CDR3 loop: CASSLGSGSREQYF. CDR3 in DNA: TGTGCCAGCAGCTTGGGATCCGGCTCGAGGGAGCAGTACTTC.